These 24 T cell receptor beta chains originate from one sample sequenced in a study of T-cell reconstitution after alpha-beta-depleted transplantation in children (TCRdb year 2016). In light of the paper, this sample's treatment or condition label describes: allogeneic hematopoietic cell transplantation with graft depleted of TCRalphabeta T cells and CD19 B cells. Receptor amplification or capture employed PCR. The sequencer was an Illumina HiSeq 2500. TCR libraries were prepared with molecular barcoding, using unique molecular identifiers to normalize TCRbeta repertoire quantification. TCRdb reran the public reads through fastp at Q25 and MiXCR, keeping productive beta chains. Entries are consolidated by CDR3 protein sequence, retaining the most common genes and DNA. Present in this sample are roughly 200,000 distinct CDR3 sequences, 6.6% of which were seen just once. The ten largest clonotypes hold 5% to 6.5% of the sample.

Sample: PBMCs, taken before TCRalphabeta/CD19-depleted stem cell transplant. The receptors here all came from a boy between 2 and 10 years old with acute lymphoblastic leukemia, due to receive a stem cell transplant.

V is TRBV28 and J is TRBJ1-5; 9 bases fit TRBD1. The germline V gene has CDR1 MDHEN and CDR2 SYDVKM. The CDR3 length is 17 residues. The trim removed 3 bases at V and 2 bases at J, leaving 8 bases unmatched. The CDR3 protein is CASSLYPQGARNQPQHF. The CDR3 region has the DNA TGTGCCAGCAGTTTGTACCCACAGGGGGCCCGCAATCAGCCCCAGCATTTT.

This clonotype occurred many times. The chain uses TRBV10-3 and TRBJ2-1; 8 bases are a match to TRBD1. The V segment lost 6 bases and the J segment 8 bases; nucleotides outside the gene matches: 9. Germline CDR1 and CDR2: ENHRY and SYGVKD. The CDR3 contains 14 residues. CDR3 nucleotides: TGTGCCATCAGACAGGACAGGGATTGGGATGAGCAGTTCTTC. This sequence encodes CAIRQDRDWDEQFF.

This clonotype was recorded at least ten times. This sequence joins TRBV3-1 and TRBJ1-5, with D tentatively TRBD1 (5 bases). The V gene's germline CDR1 is LGHDT and CDR2 YNNKEL (reference sequence). Trimming shortened V by 1 base and J by 4 bases, and 8 bases separated the two germline ends. The CDR3 covers 14 residues. The CDR3 sequence: CASSQARQNQPQHF. The CDR3 DNA reads TGTGCCAGCAGCCAAGCCAGACAGAATCAGCCCCAGCATTTT. Full variable domain (outside the CDR3, taken from reference TRBV3-1 and TRBJ1-5): DTAVSQTPKYLVTQMGNDKSIKCEQNLGHDTMYWYKQDSKKFLKIMFSYNNKELIINETVPNRFSPKSPDKAHLNLHINSLELGDSAVYFCASSQARQNQPQHFGDGTRLSIL.

In this sample, this clonotype turned up many times. The chain joins TRBV5-1 to TRBJ2-7; 11 bases are shared with TRBD2. CDR3 length: 16 residues. Looked up from germline, CDR1 is SGHRS and CDR2 is YFSETQ. Germline trimming cut 3 bases from V and 3 bases from J; bases unmatched to any gene: 8. DNA of the CDR3: TGCGCCAGCAGCTCGATGTCGGGACTAGCGGACTACGAGCAGTACTTC. It yields the protein CASSSMSGLADYEQYF.

This clonotype has ten or more counts. The gene calls are TRBV9 and TRBJ2-4, with no clear D. Trimming took off 0 bases at V and 0 bases at J, with 10 bases between the two ends. CDR3 size: 16 residues. Per the germline V gene, CDR1 is SGDLS and CDR2 is YYNGEE. The CDR3, as DNA: TGTGCCAGCAGCGTAGATGATGGGCTAGCCAAAAACATTCAGTACTTC. Encoded protein: CASSVDDGLAKNIQYF.

This clonotype showed up many times. This sequence joins TRBV28 and TRBJ2-1; no clear D gene. Per germline, CDR1 MDHEN and CDR2 SYDVKM. The CDR3 sequence is 15 residues long. Trimming stripped 7 bases from V and 0 bases from J, with 13 bases between. The CDR3 sequence: CASMDGGPSYNEQFF. CDR3 bases: TGTGCCAGCATGGATGGCGGCCCCTCCTACAATGAGCAGTTCTTC.

This clonotype was seen many times. The V gene is TRBV21-1, the J gene TRBJ1-5. TRBV21-1 is a recognized pseudogene. The CDR3 sequence is 16 residues long. CDR3 residues: CASSKAKPNGNQPQHF. CDR3 DNA sequence: TGTGCCAGCAGCAAAGCGAAGCCCAATGGGAATCAGCCCCAGCATTTT.

This clonotype was seen a handful of times. The V gene is TRBV4-2, the J gene TRBJ2-5; D tentatively fits TRBD1 or TRBD2 (5 bases each). Germline CDR1 and CDR2: LGHNA and YNFKEQ. The CDR3 loop spans 17 amino acids. Between the trimmed V and J ends, which lost 1 base and 5 bases, there was a span of 20 bases. The CDR3, as DNA: TGTGCCAGCAGCCAAGGAGGGCAGGGCTCTCGGAAGGAGACCCAGTACTTC. Its protein is CASSQGGQGSRKETQYF.

CDR3 bases: TGCAGTGCTAGAGATTACAGGGATAGCAATCAGCCCCAGCATTTT. Protein sequence: CSARDYRDSNQPQHF. The J gene is TRBJ1-5, the V gene TRBV20-1, with a weak D call TRBD1 (6 bases). Germline V gives CDR1 DFQATT, CDR2 SNEGSKA (reference sequence). The CDR3 consists of 15 residues. V lost 0 bases, J lost 0 bases, and 9 bases lay in between.

There are many counts of this clonotype. This chain uses TRBV6-2 or TRBV6-3 with TRBJ2-7, with a tentative D call TRBD1 (7 bases). Germline loops: CDR1 MNHEY, CDR2 SVGEGT. Trimming took 6 bases from V and 4 from J, leaving 16 bases between them. This CDR3 comprises 14 residues. CDR3 residues: CASSSGRGAYEQYF. The CDR3 nucleotides are TGTGCCAGCAGCTCGGGCAGGGGGGCGTACGAGCAGTACTTC.

In this sample, this clonotype turned up many times. The chain recombines TRBV5-1 with TRBJ1-4, with 8 bases that match TRBD1. The J segment lost 0 bases and the V segment lost 5 bases, leaving 9 bases of the junction unmatched. This CDR3 has 17 amino acids. The V gene's germline CDR1 is SGHRS and CDR2 YFSETQ. CDR3 residues: CASSAGQDSATNEKLFF. The CDR3 DNA reads as TGCGCCAGCAGTGCGGGACAGGACTCCGCAACTAATGAAAAACTGTTTTTT.

This clonotype was counted many times. The chain is built from TRBV7-2 and TRBJ2-3, with D hard to call. V dropped 1 base and J dropped 3 bases, with 11 bases sitting between them. Germline V CDR1 and CDR2: SGHTA, FQGNSA. The CDR3 is 15 residues long. CDR3 bases: TGTGCCAGCAGCTTAGAATTGGACCGGACAGATACGCAGTATTTT. This encodes CASSLELDRTDTQYF.

J is TRBJ2-2 and V is TRBV24-1; maybe TRBD2 (6 bases). The CDR3 runs to 14 residues. V was pared by 1 base and J by 5 bases, with 7 bases between. Germline values: CDR1 KGHDR, CDR2 SFDVKD. CDR3 sequence reads: CATSDFRGTGELFF. The CDR3 bases are TGTGCCACCAGTGATTTTCGGGGGACCGGGGAGCTGTTTTTT.

This clonotype was detected ten times or more. The chain carries TRBV4-3 and TRBJ2-3; 7 bases line up with TRBD2. The V segment lost 0 bases and the J segment 3 bases; nucleotides outside the gene matches: 6. Germline V gene data show CDR1 as LGHNA and CDR2 as YSLEER. The CDR3 is made up of 16 amino acids. CDR3 DNA: TGCGCCAGCAGCCAAGAGGGACGGGGGGTTACAGATACGCAGTATTTT. It codes for CASSQEGRGVTDTQYF.

The table lists this clonotype with a few counts. Just one base apart from a much larger clone, this may be a read error. V and J are TRBV14 and TRBJ2-3; D remains ambiguous. CDR1 SGHDN and CDR2 FVKESK come from the germline V gene. V gave up 4 bases and J gave up 2 bases, with 4 bases separating them. CDR3 size: 12 residues. CDR3 nucleotides: TGTGCCAGCAGCCCCTTCACAGATACGCAGTATTTT. Its protein product is CASSPFTDTQYF.

This clonotype was detected ten times or more. This chain links TRBV5-5 with TRBJ2-1, with TRBD2 as a possible D gene (5 bases). The CDR3 runs 17 residues. Per germline, CDR1 SGHKS and CDR2 YYEKEE (reference sequence). With 1 base removed from V and 4 bases from J, the gap between germline ends came to 18 bases. The CDR3 protein is CASSLLPSLTGYNEQFF. The CDR3 DNA sequence: TGTGCCAGCAGCTTGCTCCCTAGCCTGACCGGGTACAATGAGCAGTTCTTC.

In this sample, this clonotype turned up a few times. This chain uses TRBV5-1 with TRBJ2-5; D possibly corresponds to TRBD2 (7 bases). Trimming took off 0 bases at V and 1 base at J, with 10 bases between the two ends. Germline V gene sequence: CDR1 SGHRS, CDR2 YFSETQ. The length of the CDR3 is 15 residues. CDR3 nucleotides: TGCGCCAGCAGCTTGGCGGGGGGCCTCCAAGAGACCCAGTACTTC. Amino acids: CASSLAGGLQETQYF.

This clonotype was found many times. This sequence joins TRBV7-9 and TRBJ2-1; TRBD1 matches at 11 bases. The V and J ends lost 8 bases and 8 bases, in that order; junction bases with no gene match: 11. The CDR3 runs to 15 residues. Germline CDR1 SEHNR, CDR2 FQNEAQ (reference sequence). The CDR3 DNA follows: TGTGCCAGCTGGAATGGCCGGGACAGGGGGGATGAGCAGTTCTTC. It yields the protein CASWNGRDRGDEQFF.

This clonotype was counted ten times or more. The CDR3 DNA sequence: TGCAGCGTTGCACAGATCCTTTACAATGAGCAGTTCTTC. Protein sequence: CSVAQILYNEQFF. The chain recombines TRBV29-1 with TRBJ2-1; D is ambiguous. The CDR3 is 13 residues long. CDR1 is SQVTM and CDR2 is ANQGSEA in the germline V gene. The V end was cut by 4 bases, the J end by 4 bases, with 11 bases between.

This clonotype has ten or more counts. V is TRBV6-1 and J is TRBJ2-1; TRBD1 aligns across 9 bases. This CDR3 comprises 13 residues. Germline CDR1 reads MNHNS; CDR2 reads SASEGT. J gave up 8 bases and V 6 bases, and 5 bases lay outside the gene matches. DNA for the CDR3: TGTGCCAGCAGCCGGGACAGGGACGATGAGCAGTTCTTC. Its translation: CASSRDRDDEQFF.

This clonotype has a handful of counts. The rearrangement joins TRBV20-1 to TRBJ2-2, with D possibly matching TRBD2 (5 bases). This CDR3 contains 14 residues. With 1 base removed from V and 8 bases from J, the gap between germline ends came to 14 bases. Per germline, CDR1 DFQATT and CDR2 SNEGSKA (reference sequence). CDR3 nucleotide sequence: TGCAGTGCTAGAGCTTACAGAGGGTGGGGGGAGCTGTTTTTT. This translates into CSARAYRGWGELFF.

This clonotype has ten or more counts. V gene TRBV12-3 or TRBV12-4 combines with J gene TRBJ2-4; the match to TRBD1 covers 11 bases. This CDR3 is built from 16 residues. Trimming took 7 bases from V and 1 from J; bases not matched to a gene: 6. Here the CDR3 reads CASTSDRGHAKNIQYF. In nucleotides, the CDR3 is TGTGCCAGCACCTCGGACAGGGGGCACGCCAAAAACATTCAGTACTTC.

The chain joins TRBV18 to TRBJ1-1, with D hard to call. The CDR3 is made up of 13 amino acids. Trimming took 0 bases from V and 6 from J, leaving 8 bases between them. Germline CDR1 reads KGHSH; CDR2 reads LQKENI. In nucleotides, the CDR3 is TGTGCCAGCTCACCACCAACCGGCGCTGAAGCTTTCTTT. Protein product: CASSPPTGAEAFF. Together with reference TRBV18 and TRBJ1-1, the CDR3 gives the full variable domain: NAGVMQNPRHLVRRRGQEARLRCSPMKGHSHVYWYRQLPEEGLKFMVYLQKENIIDESGMPKERFSAEFPKEGPSILRIQQVVRGDSAAYFCASSPPTGAEAFFGQGTRLTVV.

This clonotype turned up a few times. This chain uses TRBV7-9 with TRBJ2-1; 9 positions agree with TRBD2. V lost 5 bases to trimming and J lost 10 bases; unmatched junction nucleotides: 6. This CDR3 is 13 amino acids long. CDR1 is SEHNR, CDR2 FQNEAQ, per germline (reference sequence). The CDR3 loop reads CASSPAGGWEQFF. CDR3 coding DNA: TGTGCCAGCAGCCCAGCGGGAGGTTGGGAGCAGTTCTTC. Looking up the rest from reference TRBV7-9 and TRBJ2-1 gives the full variable domain: DTGVSQNPRHKITKRGQNVTFRCDPISEHNRLYWYRQTLGQGPEFLTYFQNEAQLEKSRLLSDRFSAERPKGSFSTLEIQRTEQGDSAMYLCASSPAGGWEQFFGPGTRLTVL.